This T cell receptor beta chain was found in a study of PD-1 blockade in classical Hodgkin lymphoma. Broader study findings: Newly diagnosed patients reportedly trailed healthy donors in baseline TCR diversity. Differences between repertoires have undefined causes, possibly disease activity or prior therapy.

Sequenced by immunoSEQ multiplex PCR; TCRdb stores in-frame clones only, minus some. The sample yields 2,000 to 2,500 clones, about 73% seen once. The time point was: newly diagnosed, previously untreated cHL patient sample. Negative selection with magnets was how CD8+ T cells were isolated from the thawed PBMCs. The CDR3 has 12 amino acids. V gave up 5 bases and J gave up 6 bases; unmatched junction bases: 4. Germline V gene data show CDR1 as MGHRA and CDR2 as YSYEKL. This clone was detected a few times. What it binds is not known. Sequencing was done on a sample of CD8+ T cells from blood. This TCR derives from a human donor with classical Hodgkin lymphoma. This chain links TRBV4-1 with TRBJ2-7; 7 nucleotides line up with TRBD1. The CDR3 spells CASSMTGSEQYF. In DNA form, the CDR3 reads TGCGCCAGCAGCATGACAGGGAGCGAGCAGTACTTC.